Each of the 9 T cell receptor beta chains below was sequenced from the same sample in a study of identical twins. TCRdb reprocessed the 5' RACE reads via MiXCR and lists one record per CDR3 protein. Of about 530,000 distinct CDR3 sequences listed, approximately 20% are singletons. The same sample was also used in a study of yellow fever vaccine responses in identical twins.

Sequencing was done on a sample of CD4+ T cells sorted from blood. The receptor source for this set is a woman under 30 in good health.

The chain recombines TRBV6-5 with TRBJ1-1; weak D call: TRBD1 (5 bases). V lost 0 bases and J 0 bases, leaving 8 bases between the germline ends. The CDR3 runs 15 residues. Germline V CDR1 and CDR2: MNHEY, SVGAGI. The CDR3 spells CASSYSGPMNTEAFF. CDR3 sequence (DNA): TGTGCCAGCAGTTACTCGGGGCCAATGAACACTGAAGCTTTCTTT.

This clonotype occurred a few times. The J gene is TRBJ1-5, the V gene TRBV28, with D possibly being TRBD1 (5 bases). Germline V CDR1 and CDR2: MDHEN, SYDVKM. V was clipped by 7 bases and J by 6 bases, with 13 bases between them. CDR3 size: 13 residues. The CDR3 spells CASTAGILQPQHF. CDR3 bases: TGTGCCAGCACGGCAGGGATTCTTCAGCCCCAGCATTTT. The entire variable domain, with the rest obtained from reference TRBV28 and TRBJ1-5, is as follows: DVKVTQSSRYLVKRTGEKVFLECVQDMDHENMFWYRQDPGLGLRLIYFSYDVKMKEKGDIPEGYSVSREKKERFSLILESASTNQTSMYLCASTAGILQPQHFGDGTRLSIL.

This clonotype occurred a few times. J is TRBJ1-5 and V is TRBV10-3; D may be TRBD1 (5 bases). V lost 0 bases and J 5 bases, leaving 11 bases between the germline ends. Germline values: CDR1 ENHRY, CDR2 SYGVKD. CDR3 length: 15 residues. The CDR3 sequence: CAISESLGRDQPQHF. CDR3 bases: TGTGCCATCAGTGAGTCCCTGGGCAGGGATCAGCCCCAGCATTTT.

V usage is TRBV5-1 and J usage is TRBJ1-1; a weak D match, TRBD1 (6 bases). Per the germline V gene, CDR1 is SGHRS and CDR2 is YFSETQ. The CDR3 totals 13 residues. Trimming pared 3 bases from V and 6 bases from J, leaving 12 bases between. As DNA, the CDR3 is TGCGCCAGCAGCTCCCGGGGGGCGGCTGAAGCTTTCTTT. Translated: CASSSRGAAEAFF.

The gene calls are TRBV13 and TRBJ1-1, with 8 bases aligning to TRBD1. J lost 4 bases, V lost 5 bases, and 9 bases had no gene match. The CDR3 sequence is 15 residues long. From germline, CDR1 is PRHDT and CDR2 FYEKMQ (reference sequence). The CDR3 nucleotides read TGTGCCAGCAGCCGGAGACAGGGGCGGAGCACTGAAGCTTTCTTT. It encodes CASSRRQGRSTEAFF.

This clonotype was counted only a few times. No DNA is shown, since the ends of the CDR3 on it are uncertain; the CDR3 is the one TCRdb lists. The genes are TRBV5-1 and TRBJ2-2; the D call in the table, TRBD1, was not verified against the DNA. The germline V gene has CDR1 SGHRS and CDR2 YFSETQ. The CDR3 totals 17 residues, both ends included. CDR3 residues: CASSSSVAGGSTGELFF.

This clonotype showed up just a few times. V is TRBV5-1 and J is TRBJ2-1, with TRBD2 matching 13 bases. In germline, CDR1 is SGHRS, CDR2 YFSETQ. This CDR3 spans 17 amino acids. The ends lost 4 bases at V and 1 base at J; junction bases unmatched: 5. The CDR3 nucleotides are TGCGCCAGCAGCGTAGGACTAGCGGGAGTATCCTACAATGAGCAGTTCTTC. It translates to CASSVGLAGVSYNEQFF.

This clonotype turned up a few times. The V call is TRBV28, the J call TRBJ2-1, with D perhaps TRBD1 (5 bases). The CDR3 runs 13 residues. V lost 6 bases and J lost 15, with 21 bases in between. Germline CDR1 reads MDHEN; CDR2 reads SYDVKM. This CDR3 is CASSHSTDFSWFF. CDR3 bases: TGTGCCAGCAGCCATTCGACAGACTTCAGCTGGTTCTTC.

The chain combines TRBV6-2 or TRBV6-3 with TRBJ2-1, with TRBD1 identical over 8 bases. Germline assignment: CDR1 MNHEY and CDR2 SVGEGT. V was clipped by 6 bases and J by 2 bases; unmatched bases: 9. The CDR3 loop spans 16 amino acids. CDR3 region: CASSSGQAATYNEQFF. CDR3 sequence (DNA): TGTGCCAGCAGCTCGGGACAGGCGGCAACCTACAATGAGCAGTTCTTC.